Listed below are T cell receptor beta chains from one sample, sequenced in a study of CD8+ T cells in alopecia areata. Profiling relied on immunoSEQ multiplex PCR, and the TCRdb table lists in-frame clones only, not all of them. The data show over 150,000 clones, about three fifths seen once. The sample in question was CD4+ T cells sorted from blood, obtained at week 24, from a patient treated with tofacitinib. These receptors were taken from a human donor with alopecia areata. Each CDR3 is given with its conserved first and last residue. D genes are given only for firm matches. The size entry is marked missing in some rows and otherwise reads once, few, many or a size class.

clone_size	v_call	j_call	cdr3_length	d_call	cdr3_aa	cdr3_nt
.	TRBV9	TRBJ2-3	16	TRBD2	CASSTRLADPTDTQYF	TGTGCCAGCAGCACCAGACTAGCGGACCCCACAGATACGCAGTATTTT
.	TRBV7-3	TRBJ2-1	15	.	CASSFDREAYNEQFF	TGTGCCAGCAGCTTTGACAGGGAGGCCTACAATGAGCAGTTCTTC
.	TRBV30	TRBJ2-7	13	.	CAWSLGPTYEQYF	TGTGCCTGGAGCCTCGGACCGACCTACGAGCAGTACTTC
.	TRBV7-2	TRBJ2-2	16	TRBD1	CASSLVKGTARSGLFF	TGTGCCAGCAGCTTAGTAAAGGGGACAGCTCGGAGCGGGCTGTTTTTT
.	TRBV10-3	TRBJ1-1	15	TRBD1	CAISERDRGSTEAFF	TGTGCCATCAGTGAGAGGGACAGGGGATCGACTGAAGCTTTCTTT
.	TRBV7-2	TRBJ1-1	13	.	CASSQSRGSEAFF	TGTGCCAGCAGCCAAAGTAGGGGGTCTGAAGCTTTCTTT
.	TRBV21-1	TRBJ2-3	16	.	CASSKEAGRYTDTQYF	TGTGCCAGCAGCAAAGAAGCGGGGAGATACACAGATACGCAGTATTTT
.	TRBV7-9	TRBJ2-5	14	.	CASSLGDRAETQYF	TGTGCCAGCAGCTTAGGGGACCGCGCTGAGACCCAGTACTTC
few	TRBV28	TRBJ1-4	11	.	CASRTNEKLFF	TGTGCCAGCAGAACTAATGAAAAACTGTTTTTT
.	TRBV5-6	TRBJ1-1	13	.	CASSRLAATEAFF	TGTGCCAGCAGCCGCCTGGCAGCCACTGAAGCTTTCTTT
few	TRBV6-5	TRBJ1-5	15	TRBD1	CASSYSGQVNQPQHF	TGTGCCAGCAGTTACTCGGGACAGGTCAATCAGCCCCAGCATTTT
few	TRBV29-1	TRBJ2-1	15	.	CSVAGDRSSYNEQFF	TGCAGCGTTGCAGGAGACCGGAGCTCCTACAATGAGCAGTTCTTC
.	TRBV7-6	TRBJ1-4	16	.	CASSRTQGRSNEKLFF	TGTGCCAGCAGCCGTACCCAGGGGAGGAGTAATGAAAAACTGTTTTTT
.	TRBV7-9	TRBJ2-5	15	TRBD1	CAIGIGQAAQETQYF	TGTGCCATCGGAATAGGACAGGCCGCCCAAGAGACCCAGTACTTC
.	TRBV5-1	TRBJ2-7	12	.	CASSEMSYEQYF	TGCGCCAGCAGCGAGATGAGTTACGAGCAGTACTTC
.	TRBV2	TRBJ2-2	14	TRBD1	CASSGTVNTGELFF	TGTGCCAGCAGCGGGACAGTAAACACCGGGGAGCTGTTTTTT
.	TRBV25-1	TRBJ1-2	14	TRBD1	CASRRQGDNYGYTF	TGTGCCAGCAGGAGACAGGGCGATAACTATGGCTACACCTTC
few	TRBV7-2	TRBJ2-5	12	.	CASSLKGETQYF	TGTGCCAGCAGCTTAAAGGGAGAGACCCAGTACTTC
.	TRBV30	TRBJ2-4	12	.	CAWSVGRNIQYF	TGTGCCTGGAGTGTAGGCAGAAACATTCAGTACTTC
.	TRBV7-3	TRBJ2-3	15	TRBD2	CASSSTSGVTDTQYF	TGTGCCAGCAGCTCCACTAGCGGGGTCACAGATACGCAGTATTTT
.	TRBV4-1	TRBJ1-2	15	TRBD1	CASSQTGTGSYGYTF	TGCGCCAGCAGCCAAACCGGGACAGGTTCCTATGGCTACACCTTC
once	TRBV18	TRBJ2-7	14	.	CASSPPGWSGEQYF	TGTGCCAGCTCACCCCCTGGTTGGAGTGGCGAGCAGTACTTC
once	TRBV9	TRBJ2-2	15	.	CASSAQGRRTGELFF	TGTGCCAGCAGCGCCCAGGGGAGGCGCACCGGGGAGCTGTTTTTT
.	TRBV9	TRBJ2-5	16	.	CASSVFDGTPGETQYF	TGTGCCAGCAGCGTATTTGACGGGACTCCGGGAGAGACCCAGTACTTC
once	TRBV6-6	TRBJ2-5	15	TRBD1	CASSLGQGGQETQYF	TGTGCCAGCAGTTTGGGACAGGGGGGCCAAGAGACCCAGTACTTC
few	TRBV28	TRBJ2-1	17	.	CASRLAGAGSRAREQFF	TGTGCCAGCAGACTAGCCGGGGCAGGGTCGCGTGCTCGAGAGCAGTTCTTC
few	TRBV7-2	TRBJ2-1	14	.	CASNRDSLYNEQFF	TGTGCCAGTAATAGGGACTCCCTCTACAATGAGCAGTTCTTC
.	TRBV7-2	TRBJ2-3	15	.	CASSLAWRGSYTQYF	TGTGCCAGCAGCTTAGCGTGGCGGGGAAGCTATACGCAGTATTTT
few	TRBV19	TRBJ2-7	14	.	CASSILSGAYEQYF	TGTGCCAGTAGTATTCTATCAGGGGCCTACGAGCAGTACTTC
.	TRBV5-8	TRBJ1-1	15	TRBD1	CASSLVSGQATEAFF	TGTGCCAGCAGCTTGGTTTCGGGACAGGCCACTGAAGCTTTCTTT
few	TRBV27	TRBJ1-6	14	.	CASTAQGMNSPLHF	TGTGCCAGCACTGCTCAAGGCATGAATTCACCCCTCCACTTT
few	TRBV14	TRBJ2-6	23	.	CASSQDLRTATRVSSSGANVLTF	TGTGCCAGCAGCCAAGATCTTAGGACGGCCACAAGAGTTTCGAGCTCTGGGGCCAACGTCCTGACTTTC
.	TRBV7-2	TRBJ2-5	14	.	CASSLRTYQETQYF	TGTGCCAGCAGCTTGAGGACGTACCAAGAGACCCAGTACTTC